One sample yielded the 4 T cell receptor beta chains listed below, sequenced in a study of identical twins. Each CDR3 protein gets one entry after TCRdb re-called the 5' RACE reads with MiXCR. Of around 530,000 distinct CDR3 sequences in the sample, about 16% were seen once. These data also featured in a second study, about yellow fever vaccine responses in identical twins.

Sequencing input: CD4+ T cells sorted from blood. All receptors derive from a young woman in good health.

V gene TRBV11-1 combines with J gene TRBJ2-1; no clear D. This CDR3 spans 14 amino acids. CDR1 is SGHAT and CDR2 is FQDESV in the germline V gene (reference sequence). The V gene lost 3 bases and the J gene lost 6 bases, with 12 bases spanning the gap. The DNA for the CDR3 is TGTGCCAGCAGCTTTGATGCCCCGGTCAATGAGCAGTTCTTC. Protein: CASSFDAPVNEQFF.

The V gene is TRBV7-9, the J gene TRBJ2-3; 11 nucleotides align to TRBD2. V shed 0 bases and J 5 bases; nucleotides not matched to a gene: 4. The CDR3 runs 16 residues. Per germline, CDR1 SEHNR and CDR2 FQNEAQ (reference sequence). CDR3 in DNA: TGTGCCAGCAGCTTAGCGCTAGCGGGAGGAGGAGATACGCAGTATTTT. It encodes CASSLALAGGGDTQYF.

V gene TRBV11-2 combines with J gene TRBJ2-5, with 7 bases aligning to TRBD1. The CDR3 loop spans 15 amino acids. Germline CDR1 is SGHAT and CDR2 is FQNNGV. After removal of 4 bases from V and 2 bases from J, the junction contained 7 bases not matched to a gene. The CDR3 reads CASSSWTGLQETQYF. DNA for the CDR3: TGTGCCAGCAGCTCCTGGACAGGCCTACAAGAGACCCAGTACTTC. Full variable domain (rest looked up from reference TRBV11-2 and TRBJ2-5): EAGVAQSPRYKIIEKRQSVAFWCNPISGHATLYWYQQILGQGPKLLIQFQNNGVVDDSQLPKDRFSAERLKGVDSTLKIQPAKLEDSAVYLCASSSWTGLQETQYFGPGTRLLVL.

V gene TRBV10-3 combines with J gene TRBJ2-1, with D perhaps matching TRBD1 (8 bases). This CDR3 contains 16 residues. Trimming stripped 0 bases from V and 6 bases from J, with 15 bases between. Looked up from germline, CDR1 is ENHRY and CDR2 is SYGVKD. CDR3 loop: CAISESRHRGGNEQFF. The CDR3 coding sequence is TGTGCCATCAGTGAGTCACGGCACAGGGGGGGCAATGAGCAGTTCTTC.